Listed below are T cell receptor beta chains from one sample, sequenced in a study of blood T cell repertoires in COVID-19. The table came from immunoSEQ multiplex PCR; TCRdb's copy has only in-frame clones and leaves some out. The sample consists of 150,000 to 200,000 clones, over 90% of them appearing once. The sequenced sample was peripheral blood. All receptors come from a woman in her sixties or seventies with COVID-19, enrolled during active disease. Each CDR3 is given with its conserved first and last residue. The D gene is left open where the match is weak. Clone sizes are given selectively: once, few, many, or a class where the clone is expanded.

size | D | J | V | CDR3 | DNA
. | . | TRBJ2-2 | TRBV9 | CASSVARAGELFF | TGTGCCAGCAGCGTAGCCAGGGCCGGGGAGCTGTTTTTT
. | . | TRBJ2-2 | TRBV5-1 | CASSLVPRQRATGELFF | TGCGCCAGCAGCTTGGTTCCTCGACAGAGAGCCACCGGGGAGCTGTTTTTT
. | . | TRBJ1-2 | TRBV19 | CASRETGVYGYTF | TGTGCCAGTAGGGAGACAGGAGTCTATGGCTACACCTTC
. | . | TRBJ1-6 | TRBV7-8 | CASSRLTGGNSPLHF | TGTGCCAGCAGCAGGTTGACAGGCGGGAATTCACCCCTCCACTTT
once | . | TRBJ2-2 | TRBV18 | CASSPGQSANGELFF | TGTGCCAGCTCACCGGGGCAGAGCGCGAACGGGGAGCTGTTTTTT
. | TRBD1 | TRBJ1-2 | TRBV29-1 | CSVEGDRGYTF | TGCAGCGTTGAGGGGGACAGAGGCTACACCTTC
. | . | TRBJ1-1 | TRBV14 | CASSQPGGRRNTEAFF | TGTGCCAGCAGCCAGCCCGGGGGGCGTAGGAACACTGAAGCTTTCTTT
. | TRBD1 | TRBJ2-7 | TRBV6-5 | CASRTDRGHYEQYF | TGTGCCAGCAGGACGGACAGGGGGCACTACGAGCAGTACTTC
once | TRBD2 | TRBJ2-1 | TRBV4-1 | CASSQVAWTSGEHEQFF | TGCGCCAGCAGCCAAGTTGCCTGGACTAGCGGGGAGCATGAGCAGTTCTTC
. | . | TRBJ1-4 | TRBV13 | CASSLAAKNEKLFF | TGTGCCAGCAGCTTGGCGGCTAAAAATGAAAAACTGTTTTTT
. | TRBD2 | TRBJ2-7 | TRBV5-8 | CASRPRRGAYEQYF | TGTGCCAGCCGGCCAAGACGGGGGGCCTACGAGCAGTACTTC
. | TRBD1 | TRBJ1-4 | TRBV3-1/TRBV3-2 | CASSQGQGNEKLFF | TGTGCCAGCAGCCAGGGACAGGGTAATGAAAAACTGTTTTTT
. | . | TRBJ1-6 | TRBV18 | CASSPTQGVDFSPLHF | TGTGCCAGCTCACCAACACAGGGTGTCGACTTTTCACCCCTCCACTTT
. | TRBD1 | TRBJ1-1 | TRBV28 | CASSPLRQGPEAFF | TGTGCCAGCAGTCCCCTTCGACAGGGCCCTGAAGCTTTCTTT
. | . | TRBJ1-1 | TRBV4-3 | CASSQDHDRFSEAFF | TGCGCCAGCAGCCAAGACCACGACAGGTTTTCTGAAGCTTTCTTT
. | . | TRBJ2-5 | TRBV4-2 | CASSQDRQYQETQYF | TGTGCCAGCAGCCAAGATCGACAGTACCAAGAGACCCAGTACTTC
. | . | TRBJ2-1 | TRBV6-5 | CASSLTGSVNEQFF | TGTGCCAGCAGTTTAACAGGGAGCGTCAATGAGCAGTTCTTC
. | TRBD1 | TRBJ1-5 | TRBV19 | CASSIRKGAGNQPQHF | TGTGCCAGTAGTATTCGGAAGGGGGCCGGCAATCAGCCCCAGCATTTT
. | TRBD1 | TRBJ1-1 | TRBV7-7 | CASSRDRGTEAFF | TGTGCCAGCAGCAGGGACAGGGGCACTGAAGCTTTCTTT
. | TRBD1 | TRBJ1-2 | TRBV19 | CASSSGQAILIYGYTF | TGTGCCAGTAGTTCCGGACAGGCCATCCTCATCTATGGCTACACCTTC
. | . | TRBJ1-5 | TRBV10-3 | CAISAVDQPQHF | TGTGCCATCAGTGCGGTGGATCAGCCCCAGCATTTT
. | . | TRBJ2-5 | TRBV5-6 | CASSLVGGETQYF | TGTGCCAGCAGCTTGGTGGGGGGAGAGACCCAGTACTTC
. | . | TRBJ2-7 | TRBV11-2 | CASSLVPGSSYEQYF | TGTGCCAGCAGTTTAGTCCCCGGGAGCTCCTACGAGCAGTACTTC
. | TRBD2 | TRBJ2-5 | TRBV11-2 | CASSFSGEETQYF | TGTGCCAGCAGCTTTAGCGGGGAGGAGACCCAGTACTTC
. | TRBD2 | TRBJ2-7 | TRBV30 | CAWSTPGTSRGYEQYF | TGTGCCTGGAGTACCCCCGGGACTAGTAGGGGTTACGAGCAGTACTTC
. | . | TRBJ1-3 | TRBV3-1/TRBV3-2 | CASSLGQFSGNTIYF | TGTGCCAGCAGCCTGGGGCAGTTCTCTGGAAACACCATATATTTT
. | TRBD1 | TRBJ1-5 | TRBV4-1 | CASSHIGGRGNQPQHF | TGCGCCAGCAGCCATATAGGGGGCAGGGGCAATCAGCCCCAGCATTTT
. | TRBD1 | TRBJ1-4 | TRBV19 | CASSTTGAGEKLFF | TGTGCCAGTAGTACGACAGGGGCCGGTGAAAAACTGTTTTTT
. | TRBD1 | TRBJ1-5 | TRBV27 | CASSSLDRAGQPQHF | TGTGCCAGCAGTTCACTTGACAGGGCAGGTCAGCCCCAGCATTTT
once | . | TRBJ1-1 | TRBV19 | CASSTLQYLDGGAEAFF | TGTGCCAGTAGTACCCTCCAATATTTGGACGGAGGCGCTGAAGCTTTCTTT
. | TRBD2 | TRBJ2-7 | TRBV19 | CASSHLAGDIREQYF | TGTGCCAGTAGCCACTTAGCGGGGGATATTCGCGAGCAGTACTTC
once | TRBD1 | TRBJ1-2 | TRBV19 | CASSTTGGRGYGYTF | TGTGCCAGTAGTACCACAGGGGGCCGAGGCTATGGCTACACCTTC
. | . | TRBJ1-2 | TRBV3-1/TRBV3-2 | CASSQASMAAGGYYGYTF | TGTGCCAGCAGCCAAGCCTCGATGGCGGCAGGAGGGTACTATGGCTACACCTTC
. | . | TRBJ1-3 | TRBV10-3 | CAGTKGSGNTIYF | TGTGCCGGGACTAAGGGTTCTGGAAACACCATATATTTT
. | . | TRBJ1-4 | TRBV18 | CASSPIPGLDEKLFF | TGTGCCAGCTCACCAATACCAGGGTTAGATGAAAAACTGTTTTTT
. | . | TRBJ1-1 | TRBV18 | CASSPGLAYHTEAFF | TGTGCCAGCTCACCGGGACTGGCGTACCACACTGAAGCTTTCTTT
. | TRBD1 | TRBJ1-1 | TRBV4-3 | CASSQVTGVETEAFF | TGCGCCAGCAGCCAAGTCACAGGGGTGGAGACTGAAGCTTTCTTT
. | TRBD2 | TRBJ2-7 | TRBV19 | CASSPTGGGYEQYF | TGTGCCAGTAGTCCGACGGGGGGGGGCTACGAGCAGTACTTC
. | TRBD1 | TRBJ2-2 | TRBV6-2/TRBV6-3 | CASSYSGTGVGELFF | TGTGCCAGCAGTTACTCGGGGACAGGAGTGGGGGAGCTGTTTTTT
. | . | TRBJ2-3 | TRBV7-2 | CASSLATRTSTDTQYF | TGTGCCAGCAGCTTAGCAACTAGGACTAGCACAGATACGCAGTATTTT
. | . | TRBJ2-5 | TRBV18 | CASSPPNRAQETQYF | TGTGCCAGCTCACCACCAAACAGGGCTCAAGAGACCCAGTACTTC
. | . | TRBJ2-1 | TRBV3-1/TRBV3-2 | CASSPQGQGIYNEQFF | TGTGCCAGCAGCCCCCAGGGGCAGGGTATCTACAATGAGCAGTTCTTC
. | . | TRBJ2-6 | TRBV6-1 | CASSVDRYSGANVLTF | TGTGCCAGCAGTGTGGACAGATACTCTGGGGCCAACGTCCTGACTTTC
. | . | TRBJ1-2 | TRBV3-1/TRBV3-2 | CASSQRSRLYGYTF | TGTGCCAGCAGCCAAAGGTCCCGACTCTATGGCTACACCTTC
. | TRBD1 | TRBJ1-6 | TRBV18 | CASSRTGGADSPLHF | TGTGCCAGCTCACGAACAGGGGGAGCGGATTCACCCCTCCACTTT
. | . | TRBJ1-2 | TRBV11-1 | CASSQQGGILWGYTF | TGTGCCAGCAGCCAACAGGGTGGAATACTATGGGGCTACACCTTC
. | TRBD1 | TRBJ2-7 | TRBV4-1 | CASSDDRDEQYF | TGCGCCAGCAGCGACGACAGGGACGAGCAGTACTTC
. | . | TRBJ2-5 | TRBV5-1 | CASSGWGGPETQYF | TGCGCCAGCAGCGGGTGGGGGGGCCCGGAGACCCAGTACTTC
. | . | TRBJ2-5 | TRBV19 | CASSTPIDRKETQYF | TGTGCCAGTAGTACCCCCATAGACAGAAAAGAGACCCAGTACTTC
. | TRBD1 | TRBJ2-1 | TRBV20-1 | CSASEGARYNEQFF | TGCAGTGCTAGTGAGGGGGCTAGGTACAATGAGCAGTTCTTC
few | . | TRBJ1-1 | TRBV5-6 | CASSLVGSTEAFF | TGTGCCAGCAGCTTGGTGGGGAGCACTGAAGCTTTCTTT